Listed below are T cell receptor beta chains from one sample, sequenced in a study of PD-1 blockade in classical Hodgkin lymphoma. Method: immunoSEQ multiplex PCR; TCRdb's copy keeps in-frame clones and lacks some. The data hold roughly 100,000 clones, with about 92% observed a single time. Sample: peripheral blood mononuclear cells (PBMCs), taken before the fourth cycle of nivolumab. Every receptor here comes from a human donor with classical Hodgkin lymphoma. Both conserved end residues are part of each CDR3. The order of the fields is J gene, clone size, D gene, V gene, CDR3 protein, CDR3 DNA. D genes are given only for firm matches. The size of a clone is reported for some rows only, either as once, few or many, or as a class for expanded clones.

j_gene: TRBJ2-1
abundance: -
d_gene: TRBD2
v_gene: TRBV4-3
CDR3aa: CASSQDRSGNPLYNEQFF
CDR3nt: TGCGCCAGCAGCCAAGATCGGAGCGGGAACCCTCTCTACAATGAGCAGTTCTTC

j_gene: TRBJ1-3
abundance: -
d_gene: -
v_gene: TRBV7-2
CDR3aa: CASSLERLSGNTIYF
CDR3nt: TGTGCCAGCAGCTTAGAAAGGCTCAGCGGGAACACCATATATTTT

j_gene: TRBJ1-2
abundance: -
d_gene: -
v_gene: TRBV6-1
CDR3aa: CASIDRDNWGYTF
CDR3nt: TGTGCCAGCATCGATAGGGACAACTGGGGCTACACCTTC

j_gene: TRBJ2-5
abundance: -
d_gene: -
v_gene: TRBV15
CDR3aa: CATSRDYPQWSQETQYF
CDR3nt: TGTGCCACCAGCAGAGATTATCCCCAATGGAGCCAAGAGACCCAGTACTTC

j_gene: TRBJ1-4
abundance: -
d_gene: -
v_gene: TRBV25-1
CDR3aa: CASSRLATNEKLFF
CDR3nt: TGTGCCAGCAGTAGACTAGCAACTAATGAAAAACTGTTTTTT

j_gene: TRBJ2-1
abundance: -
d_gene: TRBD2
v_gene: TRBV4-1
CDR3aa: CASSQDAASGYNEQFF
CDR3nt: TGCGCCAGCAGCCAAGATGCCGCTAGCGGCTACAATGAGCAGTTCTTC

j_gene: TRBJ1-1
abundance: -
d_gene: -
v_gene: TRBV29-1
CDR3aa: CSVEDGGAFF
CDR3nt: TGCAGCGTAGAAGACGGGGGTGCTTTCTTT

j_gene: TRBJ2-2
abundance: -
d_gene: TRBD2
v_gene: TRBV14
CDR3aa: CASSRTSGAHTGELFF
CDR3nt: TGTGCCAGCAGTCGGACTAGCGGGGCCCACACCGGGGAGCTGTTTTTT

j_gene: TRBJ2-3
abundance: once
d_gene: -
v_gene: TRBV9
CDR3aa: CASSPVEVASTDTQYF
CDR3nt: TGTGCCAGCAGCCCAGTAGAGGTCGCCAGCACAGATACGCAGTATTTT

j_gene: TRBJ2-4
abundance: -
d_gene: -
v_gene: TRBV11-3
CDR3aa: CASSFDKANIQYF
CDR3nt: TGTGCCAGCAGCTTCGACAAGGCCAACATTCAGTACTTC

j_gene: TRBJ2-7
abundance: -
d_gene: TRBD1
v_gene: TRBV6-5
CDR3aa: CASSRTGFYEQYF
CDR3nt: TGTGCCAGCAGCCGGACAGGGTTCTACGAGCAGTACTTC

j_gene: TRBJ2-5
abundance: -
d_gene: TRBD1
v_gene: TRBV6-5
CDR3aa: CASSDPGGRETQYF
CDR3nt: TGTGCCAGCAGTGACCCAGGGGGAAGAGAGACCCAGTACTTC

j_gene: TRBJ2-5
abundance: -
d_gene: -
v_gene: TRBV27
CDR3aa: CASSQLGQTQYF
CDR3nt: TGTGCCAGCAGTCAGCTCGGGCAGACCCAGTACTTC

j_gene: TRBJ2-1
abundance: -
d_gene: -
v_gene: TRBV30
CDR3aa: CAWSTGTGNNEQFF
CDR3nt: TGTGCCTGGAGTACGGGGACTGGAAACAATGAGCAGTTCTTC

j_gene: TRBJ2-1
abundance: -
d_gene: TRBD2
v_gene: TRBV6-1
CDR3aa: CAISERDGDNEQFF
CDR3nt: TGTGCCATCAGTGAGCGGGACGGAGACAATGAGCAGTTCTTC

j_gene: TRBJ1-2
abundance: -
d_gene: -
v_gene: TRBV30
CDR3aa: CALGLGGAYGYTF
CDR3nt: TGTGCCCTAGGTTTGGGGGGCGCGTATGGCTACACCTTC

j_gene: TRBJ1-6
abundance: -
d_gene: -
v_gene: TRBV6-5
CDR3aa: CASRRDRRNNSPLHF
CDR3nt: TGTGCCAGCAGGCGGGACCGACGGAATAATTCACCCCTCCACTTT

j_gene: TRBJ1-2
abundance: -
d_gene: -
v_gene: TRBV7-6
CDR3aa: CASSFSVGDNYGYTF
CDR3nt: TGTGCCAGCAGCTTCTCCGTAGGGGATAACTATGGCTACACCTTC

j_gene: TRBJ2-7
abundance: few
d_gene: TRBD1
v_gene: TRBV14
CDR3aa: CASSRWDRGREEQYF
CDR3nt: TGTGCCAGCAGCCGCTGGGACAGGGGGCGTGAAGAGCAGTACTTC

j_gene: TRBJ2-1
abundance: -
d_gene: -
v_gene: TRBV20-1
CDR3aa: CSARGFDEQFF
CDR3nt: TGCAGTGCTAGAGGCTTCGATGAGCAGTTCTTC

j_gene: TRBJ1-1
abundance: -
d_gene: -
v_gene: TRBV19
CDR3aa: CASRELDRNTEAFF
CDR3nt: TGTGCCAGTAGGGAATTGGACAGGAACACTGAAGCTTTCTTT

j_gene: TRBJ1-2
abundance: few
d_gene: -
v_gene: TRBV2
CDR3aa: CASNLQGTNYGYTF
CDR3nt: TGTGCCAGCAACCTACAGGGAACCAACTATGGCTACACCTTC

j_gene: TRBJ1-1
abundance: -
d_gene: -
v_gene: TRBV5-4
CDR3aa: CASSLKAAYTEAFF
CDR3nt: TGTGCCAGCAGCTTGAAGGCAGCTTACACTGAAGCTTTCTTT

j_gene: TRBJ2-7
abundance: -
d_gene: TRBD1
v_gene: TRBV5-1
CDR3aa: CASSPGTASSYEQYF
CDR3nt: TGCGCCAGCAGCCCGGGGACAGCCAGCTCCTACGAGCAGTACTTC

j_gene: TRBJ1-1
abundance: -
d_gene: TRBD1
v_gene: TRBV30
CDR3aa: CAWKREGAMNTEAFF
CDR3nt: TGTGCCTGGAAAAGAGAGGGGGCTATGAACACTGAAGCTTTCTTT

j_gene: TRBJ1-2
abundance: -
d_gene: TRBD1
v_gene: TRBV18
CDR3aa: CASSPGQGAYGYTF
CDR3nt: TGTGCCAGCTCACCGGGACAGGGGGCCTATGGCTACACCTTC

j_gene: TRBJ2-5
abundance: few
d_gene: -
v_gene: TRBV20-1
CDR3aa: CSAGKGETQYF
CDR3nt: TGCAGTGCTGGAAAGGGAGAGACCCAGTACTTC

j_gene: TRBJ2-1
abundance: -
d_gene: -
v_gene: TRBV10-3
CDR3aa: CAISETGAETMPFF
CDR3nt: TGTGCCATCAGTGAGACGGGAGCCGAGACTATGCCGTTCTTC

j_gene: TRBJ2-3
abundance: -
d_gene: -
v_gene: TRBV11-2
CDR3aa: CASSLDPGITDTQYF
CDR3nt: TGTGCCAGCAGCTTAGATCCAGGAATCACAGATACGCAGTATTTT

j_gene: TRBJ1-1
abundance: -
d_gene: -
v_gene: TRBV27
CDR3aa: CASSGSGVNTEAFF
CDR3nt: TGTGCCAGCAGTGGGAGTGGGGTGAACACTGAAGCTTTCTTT

j_gene: TRBJ1-1
abundance: -
d_gene: TRBD1
v_gene: TRBV5-4
CDR3aa: CASRGTGEGWTEAFF
CDR3nt: TGTGCCAGCAGAGGGACAGGGGAGGGATGGACTGAAGCTTTCTTT

j_gene: TRBJ1-2
abundance: -
d_gene: TRBD1
v_gene: TRBV18
CDR3aa: CASSATAPSGQTPYGYTF
CDR3nt: TGTGCCAGCTCAGCCACCGCGCCCTCGGGACAGACTCCATATGGCTACACCTTC

j_gene: TRBJ1-1
abundance: -
d_gene: -
v_gene: TRBV2
CDR3aa: CASTRGRGGTEAFF
CDR3nt: TGTGCCAGCACCCGAGGGAGGGGTGGCACTGAAGCTTTCTTT

j_gene: TRBJ1-4
abundance: -
d_gene: -
v_gene: TRBV2
CDR3aa: CASSVRAGANEKLFF
CDR3nt: TGTGCCAGCAGTGTTAGAGCAGGGGCTAATGAAAAACTGTTTTTT

j_gene: TRBJ2-5
abundance: once
d_gene: -
v_gene: TRBV25-1
CDR3aa: CASSDRLGTQYF
CDR3nt: TGTGCCAGCAGTGATAGGTTGGGGACCCAGTACTTC